The T cell receptor (beta chain) described here comes from a study of PD-L1 blockade in urothelial cancer. Sequencing used immunoSEQ multiplex PCR; TCRdb keeps in-frame clones, though not all of them. The sample lists around 35,000 clones, about 79% seen once, with around 20% in the top ten. V gave up 2 bases and J gave up 1 base, with 11 bases separating them. This CDR3 region has 16 residues. Germline-derived CDR1 and CDR2 are MNHEY and SVGAGI. The sequence was obtained from a man in his 60s with urothelial cancer. This rearrangement joins TRBV6-5 to TRBJ2-2; tentative D call: TRBD1 (7 bases). The material was PBMCs, obtained around atezolizumab (anti-PD-L1) treatment. As DNA, the CDR3 is TGTGCCAGCAGTTACGGCGGGACAGAGAACACCGGGGAGCTGTTTTTT. This gives the protein CASSYGGTENTGELFF.